Given below is one T cell receptor (beta chain) in context. Its antigen is as yet unknown. These data come from a study of Graves' ophthalmopathy and Graves' hyperthyroidism. Excluded: other autoimmune disease, uncontrolled infection, pregnancy or lactation. From fresh peripheral blood, over 9 ml in volume, the PBMCs were obtained. CDR3 regions of TCR beta were amplified from RNA transcripts. The first-round RT-PCR employed HTBI primers together with the Qiagen OneStep RT-PCR kit. A multiplex PCR was then performed as the second round. TCRdb itself ran the multiplex PCR reads through MiXCR, one entry per CDR3 protein. The data hold hundreds of thousands of distinct CDR3 sequences, with under 50% observed a single time. Study outcomes and limitations: Ophthalmopathy could be told apart from stable hyperthyroidism by a 13-signature model (about 89% sensitivity, roughly 80% specificity).

CDR1 SGHVS and CDR2 FNYEAQ come from the germline V gene. CDR3 length: 15 amino acids. The TCR was taken from an adult man with Graves' ophthalmopathy. The chain carries TRBV7-6 and TRBJ2-7; maybe TRBD2 (6 bases). The closer fit of TRBJ2-1 to the DNA end suggests the J call may be wrong. The sequencing input was peripheral blood. The CDR3 DNA reads as TGTGCCAGCAGCCAAGGAGGGCCGTTTCTCAATGAGCAGTTCTTC. Its protein is CASSQGGPFLNEQFF.